The clone carrying this T cell receptor beta chain has just a few counts. Its antigen is as yet unknown. The data stem from a study of Graves' ophthalmopathy and Graves' hyperthyroidism. The wider study: At initial diagnosis, peripheral blood was obtained, and this preceded any treatment. Findings and caveats of the study: The blood repertoire also included most expanded thyroid clonotypes above 0.001 frequency.

Using RNA transcripts, the TCR beta CDR3 regions were amplified. HTBI primers served in a first-round RT-PCR, which a second-round multiplex PCR followed. From the multiplex PCR reads, TCRdb called clonotypes with MiXCR, one entry per CDR3 protein. Seen here are approximately 380,000 distinct CDR3 sequences, 20% to 25% observed once, and the top ten hold 2.5% to 3%. The CDR3 covers 12 residues. Germline V gene lookup returns CDR1 DFQATT and CDR2 SNEGSKA (reference sequence). The V gene lost 6 bases and the J gene lost 4 bases, with 12 bases spanning the gap. No progression to ophthalmopathy over 18 months defined stable hyperthyroidism. Serum thyroxine and TRAb, along with clinical symptoms, thyroid ultrasound and orbital computed tomography, were what diagnosis relied on.

The clonotype originates from a woman aged 18-29 years with stable Graves' hyperthyroidism. The J gene is TRBJ2-5, the V gene TRBV20-1, with D hard to call. The sequenced sample was peripheral blood. The CDR3 region has the DNA TGCAGTGCGCTAGGAACACGAGAGACCCAGTACTTC. Its protein product is CSALGTRETQYF.